This T cell receptor (beta chain) appears in the sequencing data of a study of cytomegalovirus exposure and HLA in healthy donors. Study outcomes and limitations: The records held CMV serostatus as the only immune exposure information. Reports showed the classifier diagnosing cytomegalovirus status with high specificity and sensitivity.

This clone was counted once. Its antigen is not identified. The germline CDR1 and CDR2 sequences are LNHDA and SQIVND (reference sequence). The V and J ends lost 3 bases and 2 bases, in that order; junction bases with no gene match: 5. The CDR3 length is 17 residues. PCR primers comprised 60 Vbeta and 13 Jbeta primers. Data came from immunoSEQ multiplex PCR; TCRdb stores just in-frame clones and leaves some out. The repertoire holds about 130,000 clones, with 65% to 80% as singletons. This sequence joins TRBV19 and TRBJ2-3; 13 bases agree with TRBD2. This receptor was identified in a man aged 35 to 55 in good health and CMV-seropositive. The sequenced sample was PBMCs. CDR3 sequence: CASSMEGLAGHTDTQYF. The CDR3 bases are TGTGCCAGTAGTATGGAGGGACTAGCGGGACACACAGATACGCAGTATTTT.